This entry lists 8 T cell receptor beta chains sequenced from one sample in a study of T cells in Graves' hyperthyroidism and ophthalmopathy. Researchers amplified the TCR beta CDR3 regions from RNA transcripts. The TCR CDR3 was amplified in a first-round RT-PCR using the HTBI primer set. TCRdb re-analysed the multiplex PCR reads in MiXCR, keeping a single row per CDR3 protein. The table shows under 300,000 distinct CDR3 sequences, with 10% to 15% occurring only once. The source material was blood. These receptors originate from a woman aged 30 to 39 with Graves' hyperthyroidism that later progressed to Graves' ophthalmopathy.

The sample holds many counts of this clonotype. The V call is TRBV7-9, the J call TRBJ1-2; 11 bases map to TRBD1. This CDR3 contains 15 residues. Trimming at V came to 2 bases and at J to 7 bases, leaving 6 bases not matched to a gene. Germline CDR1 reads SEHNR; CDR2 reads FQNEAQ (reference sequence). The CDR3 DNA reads TGTGCCAGCAGCTTATCAGGACAGGGGGCAGGTGGCTACACCTTC. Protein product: CASSLSGQGAGGYTF. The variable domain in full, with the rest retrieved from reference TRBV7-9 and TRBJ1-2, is DTGVSQNPRHKITKRGQNVTFRCDPISEHNRLYWYRQTLGQGPEFLTYFQNEAQLEKSRLLSDRFSAERPKGSFSTLEIQRTEQGDSAMYLCASSLSGQGAGGYTFGSGTRLTVV.

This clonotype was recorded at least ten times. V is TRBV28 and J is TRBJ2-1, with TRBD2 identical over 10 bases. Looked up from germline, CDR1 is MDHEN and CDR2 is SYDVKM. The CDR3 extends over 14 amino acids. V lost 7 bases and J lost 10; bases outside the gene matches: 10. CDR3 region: CASISGGEVGEQFF. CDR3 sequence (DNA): TGTGCCAGCATCAGCGGGGGGGAGGTGGGGGAGCAGTTCTTC. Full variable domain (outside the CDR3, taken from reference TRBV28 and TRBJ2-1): DVKVTQSSRYLVKRTGEKVFLECVQDMDHENMFWYRQDPGLGLRLIYFSYDVKMKEKGDIPEGYSVSREKKERFSLILESASTNQTSMYLCASISGGEVGEQFFGPGTRLTVL.

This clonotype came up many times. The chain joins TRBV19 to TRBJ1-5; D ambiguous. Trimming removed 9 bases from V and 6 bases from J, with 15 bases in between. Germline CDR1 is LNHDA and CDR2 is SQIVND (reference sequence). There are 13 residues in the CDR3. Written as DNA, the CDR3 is TGTGCCAGCAAAGACGGCCTTGGTCAGCCCCAGCATTTT. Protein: CASKDGLGQPQHF.

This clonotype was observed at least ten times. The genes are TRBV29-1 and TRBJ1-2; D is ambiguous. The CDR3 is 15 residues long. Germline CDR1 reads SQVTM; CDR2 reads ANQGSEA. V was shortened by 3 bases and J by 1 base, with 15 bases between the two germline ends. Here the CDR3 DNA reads TGCAGCGTTGAGGCCCACCTCGATCGTAACTATGGCTACACCTTC. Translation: CSVEAHLDRNYGYTF.

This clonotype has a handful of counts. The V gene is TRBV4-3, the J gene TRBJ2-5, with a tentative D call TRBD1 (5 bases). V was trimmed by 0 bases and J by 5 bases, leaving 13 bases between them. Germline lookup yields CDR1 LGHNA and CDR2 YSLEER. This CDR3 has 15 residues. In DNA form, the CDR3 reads TGCGCCAGCAGCCAAGATCGGGCAGGGCTGGAGACCCAGTACTTC. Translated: CASSQDRAGLETQYF.

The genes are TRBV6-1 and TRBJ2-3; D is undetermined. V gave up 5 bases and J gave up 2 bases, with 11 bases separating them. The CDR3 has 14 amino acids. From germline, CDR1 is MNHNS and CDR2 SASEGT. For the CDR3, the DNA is TGTGCCAGCAGTCCCTCTTGGGCCACAGATACGCAGTATTTT. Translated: CASSPSWATDTQYF.

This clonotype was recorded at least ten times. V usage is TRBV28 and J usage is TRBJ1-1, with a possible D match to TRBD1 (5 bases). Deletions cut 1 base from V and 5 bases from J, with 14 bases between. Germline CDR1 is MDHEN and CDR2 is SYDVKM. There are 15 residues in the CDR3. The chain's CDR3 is CASSLFRTGGTEAFF. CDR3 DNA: TGTGCCAGCAGTTTATTTAGGACTGGGGGGACTGAAGCTTTCTTT.

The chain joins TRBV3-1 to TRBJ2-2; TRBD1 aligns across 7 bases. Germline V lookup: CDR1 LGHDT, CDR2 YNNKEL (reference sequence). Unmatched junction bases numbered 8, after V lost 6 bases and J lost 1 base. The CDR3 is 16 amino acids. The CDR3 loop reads CASRPRQGMNTGELFF. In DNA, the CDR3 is TGTGCCAGCAGGCCTCGACAGGGAATGAACACCGGGGAGCTGTTTTTT.